One sample yielded the 18 T cell receptor beta chains listed below, sequenced in a study of cytotoxic CD8 clonotypes in ibrutinib-treated CLL. Generated by immunoSEQ multiplex PCR, the TCRdb table keeps only in-frame clones and is missing some. In the table there are under 300,000 clones, under 75% of which are singletons. The specimen was PBMCs, collected after 24 months of ibrutinib treatment. These receptors were obtained from a human donor with chronic lymphocytic leukemia.

The V and J genes are TRBV25-1 and TRBJ1-1; D is perhaps TRBD1 (6 bases). CDR1 is MGHDK and CDR2 is SYGVNS in the germline V gene. The CDR3 has 14 amino acids. The V gene lost 6 bases and the J gene lost 1 base, with 12 bases spanning the gap. In DNA, the CDR3 is TGTGCCAGCAGACCCTTGGACAGGAACACTGAAGCTTTCTTT. This codes for CASRPLDRNTEAFF.

The chain carries TRBV5-6 and TRBJ1-4; D unclear. The CDR3 length is 15 residues. Germline V gene lookup returns CDR1 SGHDT and CDR2 YYEEEE. V was cut by 4 bases and J by 5 bases, with 15 bases left in between. In DNA form, the CDR3 reads TGTGCCAGCAGCATACTTCCCCAGAAAAATGAAAAACTGTTTTTT. Translated: CASSILPQKNEKLFF.

The chain uses TRBV30 and TRBJ2-3, with D unresolved. The CDR3 runs 12 residues. Germline CDR1 is GTSNPN and CDR2 is SVGIG (reference sequence). V was clipped by 2 bases and J by 4 bases, with 7 bases between them. The CDR3 region is CAWSPGADTQYF. The CDR3 DNA is TGTGCCTGGAGTCCAGGAGCAGATACGCAGTATTTT.

CDR3 residues: CASSVTSGRGISTDTQYF. The CDR3 DNA follows: TGTGCCAGCAGCGTTACTAGCGGGAGGGGAATTAGCACAGATACGCAGTATTTT. The chain joins TRBV9 to TRBJ2-3; 13 bases agree with TRBD2. The junction had 6 bases not matched to a gene; V was cut back by 2 bases and J by 0 bases. CDR1 is SGDLS, CDR2 YYNGEE, per germline. The CDR3 is 18 amino acids.

The chain joins TRBV5-1 to TRBJ1-1; D ambiguous. CDR1 SGHRS and CDR2 YFSETQ come from the germline V gene. This CDR3 is built from 15 residues. Trimming removed 4 bases from V and 2 bases from J, with 15 bases in between. The CDR3 loop is CASSPGGKSNTEAFF. CDR3 sequence (DNA): TGCGCCAGCAGCCCGGGAGGAAAAAGCAACACTGAAGCTTTCTTT.

The gene calls are TRBV29-1 and TRBJ2-1; D is perhaps TRBD2 (5 bases). Per germline, CDR1 SQVTM and CDR2 ANQGSEA. This CDR3 spans 11 amino acids. The V end was cut by 7 bases, the J end by 6 bases, with 10 bases between. Here the CDR3 reads CSAPRGNEQFF. The CDR3 DNA follows: TGCAGCGCCCCCCGGGGCAATGAGCAGTTCTTC.

The chain couples TRBV6-6 to TRBJ2-7, with D maybe TRBD2 (5 bases). With 7 bases removed from V and 6 bases from J, the gap between germline ends came to 19 bases. Germline-derived CDR1 and CDR2 are MNHNY and SVGAGI (reference sequence). This CDR3 region has 14 residues. CDR3 region: CASTQPGTAGEQYF. CDR3 coding DNA: TGTGCCAGCACCCAACCGGGAACGGCCGGCGAGCAGTACTTC.

The chain combines TRBV28 with TRBJ1-3; D unclear. The CDR3 has 15 amino acids. The germline gives CDR1 MDHEN, CDR2 SYDVKM. Trimming stripped 8 bases from V and 4 bases from J, with 18 bases between. The CDR3 DNA reads TGTGCCAGCGGCATTGCGGGCACTCTGGGAAACACCATATATTTT. It encodes CASGIAGTLGNTIYF.

This clone is medium-sized (0.01 to 0.1%). This chain connects TRBV7-3 to TRBJ2-5, with a possible D match to TRBD1 (5 bases). The length of the CDR3 is 17 residues. Trimming removed 5 bases at V and 1 base at J, with 20 bases between. Germline V gene lookup returns CDR1 SGHTA and CDR2 FQGTGA. CDR3 sequence reads: CASSVGATSLVQETQYF. CDR3 bases: TGTGCCAGCAGCGTAGGGGCGACTTCGCTAGTCCAAGAGACCCAGTACTTC.

The chain joins TRBV28 to TRBJ1-5; D is unresolved. CDR1 MDHEN and CDR2 SYDVKM come from the germline V gene. Trimming removed 3 bases at V and 4 bases at J, with 7 bases between. The CDR3 loop spans 13 amino acids. The CDR3 coding sequence is TGTGCCAGCAGTTTGCGGAGGAATCAGCCCCAGCATTTT. It specifies CASSLRRNQPQHF.

This clone has a handful of counts. J is TRBJ2-3 and V is TRBV28; the D is unclear. Germline V CDR1 and CDR2: MDHEN, SYDVKM. V was clipped by 5 bases and J by 2 bases, with 11 bases between them. The length of the CDR3 is 14 residues. For the CDR3, the DNA is TGTGCCAGCAGTCCCAACCCTAACACAGATACGCAGTATTTT. Protein sequence: CASSPNPNTDTQYF.

V and J are TRBV7-6 and TRBJ1-2; perhaps TRBD1 as D (5 bases). The CDR3 consists of 14 residues. The V and J ends lost 5 bases and 8 bases respectively, with 18 bases between them. Germline V gene lookup returns CDR1 SGHVS and CDR2 FNYEAQ. The CDR3 nucleotides are TGTGCCAGCAGCCAATACGGGGCCAGGGACGGCTACACCTTC. This gives the protein CASSQYGARDGYTF.

J is TRBJ2-7 and V is TRBV7-9; D is perhaps TRBD2 (6 bases). The CDR3 loop spans 18 amino acids. Germline loops: CDR1 SEHNR, CDR2 FQNEAQ (reference sequence). V was clipped by 5 bases and J by 5 bases, with 28 bases between them. Here the CDR3 reads CASSPGANSGFFGNEQYF. CDR3 bases: TGTGCCAGCAGCCCTGGGGCCAATAGCGGATTCTTTGGCAACGAGCAGTACTTC.

The gene calls are TRBV13 and TRBJ1-2, with a tentative D call TRBD1 (6 bases). V was pared by 5 bases and J by 1 base, with 14 bases between. CDR1 is PRHDT, CDR2 FYEKMQ, per germline (reference sequence). This CDR3 comprises 15 residues. The chain's CDR3 is CASSRRQDNNYGYTF. The CDR3 bases are TGTGCCAGCAGCAGAAGACAGGACAATAACTATGGCTACACCTTC.

V and J are TRBV29-1 and TRBJ2-2; D call uncertain. Germline lookup yields CDR1 SQVTM and CDR2 ANQGSEA. The CDR3 totals 14 residues. Trimming shortened V by 4 bases and J by 1 base, and 10 bases separated the two germline ends. The CDR3 DNA follows: TGCAGCGTTGTGGGTAGGGTGAACACCGGGGAGCTGTTTTTT. Amino acid sequence: CSVVGRVNTGELFF.

This sequence joins TRBV9 and TRBJ2-1; D could derive from TRBD1 or TRBD2 (6 bases each). The CDR3 sequence is 17 residues long. Trimming shortened V by 0 bases and J by 6 bases, and 19 bases separated the two germline ends. Germline V gives CDR1 SGDLS, CDR2 YYNGEE. The CDR3 spells CASSVASGGGYGNEQFF. The CDR3 DNA follows: TGTGCCAGCAGCGTAGCTTCCGGGGGCGGGTACGGCAATGAGCAGTTCTTC.

In this sample, this clone turned up once. This chain uses TRBV18 with TRBJ2-2, with 7 bases aligning to TRBD2. The CDR3 runs to 21 residues. Germline V gene data show CDR1 as KGHSH and CDR2 as LQKENI. V gave up 7 bases and J gave up 0 bases; unmatched junction bases: 23. The CDR3 protein is CASYPSDWASGLNANTGELFF. For the CDR3, the DNA is TGTGCCAGCTACCCCTCGGATTGGGCTAGCGGATTGAACGCGAACACCGGGGAGCTGTTTTTT.

This chain links TRBV25-1 with TRBJ1-5; D gene unclear. This CDR3 spans 13 amino acids. V lost 6 bases and J 6 bases, leaving 12 bases between the germline ends. Per germline, CDR1 MGHDK and CDR2 SYGVNS. CDR3 residues: CASSLRGTQPQHF. The CDR3 DNA is TGTGCCAGCAGCTTACGGGGAACTCAGCCCCAGCATTTT.